One and the same sample provided the 5 T cell receptor beta chains below, sequenced in a study of tumor-infiltrating lymphocytes in primary liver carcinoma. Blood RNA originated from unsorted whole blood, with germline DNA additionally extracted. The investigators made TCR beta cDNA from around 530 ng total RNA, using a constant-region primer. Three nested multiplex PCR rounds, a slightly modified ARM-PCR method, built the TCR beta libraries. Forward primers for TRBV1-TRBV30 and a C-beta reverse primer served the first two PCR rounds, at around 9 cycles each. Each CDR3 protein gets one entry after TCRdb re-called the multiplex PCR reads with MiXCR. The top ten hold under 7.5% of the sample, which has almost 200,000 distinct CDR3 sequences, less than 65% seen once. Input material: peripheral blood. These receptors were collected from a woman aged 55-69 years with primary liver carcinoma and hepatitis B virus infection.

In its sample, this clonotype was seen a few times. The J gene is TRBJ2-3, the V gene TRBV7-8; the D gene is possibly TRBD1 (6 bases). The ends were cut back, 5 bases at V and 1 base at J, with 10 bases in the middle. Germline V gene sequence: CDR1 SGHVS, CDR2 FQNEAQ. The CDR3 is made up of 14 amino acids. The CDR3 sequence: CASSARQGTDTQYF. In DNA form, the CDR3 reads TGTGCCAGCAGCGCCCGACAGGGCACAGATACGCAGTATTTT.

The chain carries TRBV5-4 and TRBJ1-3, with 7 bases fitting TRBD1. Germline V gene sequence: CDR1 SGHNT, CDR2 YYREEE (reference sequence). The CDR3 loop spans 16 amino acids. After removal of 3 bases from V and 2 bases from J, the junction contained 8 bases not matched to a gene. The CDR3 protein is CASSSYSDRAGNTIYF. Here the CDR3 DNA reads TGTGCCAGCAGCTCATACTCCGACAGGGCTGGAAACACCATATATTTT.

This clonotype was counted between two and nine times. The chain couples TRBV5-1 to TRBJ2-2; 7 positions match TRBD1. Trimming cost V 2 bases and J 4 bases; bases outside gene matches: 5. The length of the CDR3 is 15 residues. CDR1 and CDR2 from the germline V gene are SGHRS and YFSETQ. CDR3 residues: CASSLQGLGTGELFF. CDR3 DNA sequence: TGCGCCAGCAGCTTACAGGGGCTGGGCACCGGGGAGCTGTTTTTT.

As to this clonotype: This may be a read error, as it is one base from a much larger clone. This rearrangement joins TRBV11-1 to TRBJ2-2, with D unclear. The CDR3 loop spans 11 amino acids. The germline V and J ends were trimmed by 9 bases and 9 bases, with 11 bases remaining between them. The germline CDR1 and CDR2 sequences are SGHAT and FQDESV (reference sequence). The CDR3 sequence: CARSAARELFF. In nucleotides, the CDR3 is TGTGCCAGGAGCGCCGCCCGGGAGCTGTTTTTT. Looking up the rest from reference TRBV11-1 and TRBJ2-2 gives the full variable domain: EAEVAQSPRYKITEKSQAVAFWCDPISGHATLYWYRQILGQGPELLVQFQDESVVDDSQLPKDRFSAERLKGVDSTLKIQPAELGDSAMYLCARSAARELFFGEGSRLTVL.

The table lists this clonotype with a count of one. At one boundary the junction diverges from the germline segment, which might be a read error. J is TRBJ2-1 and V is TRBV11-2, with D perhaps TRBD2 (6 bases). In germline, CDR1 is SGHAT, CDR2 FQNNGV. This CDR3 has 15 amino acids. Here the CDR3 DNA reads TGTGCCGGCAGTCTCCAGGACTACCTTTACAATGAGCAGCTCTTC. Residues: CAGSLQDYLYNEQLF.